This T cell receptor (beta chain) came from a study of OX40 agonist ivuxolimab in advanced cancers. Study-level points and caveats: Low normalized T-cell clonal expansion was also seen in some nonresponders.

To note about this clone: Antigen: not known.

The cohort excluded patients with autoimmune disease history or systemic immunosuppression. Libraries were prepared by immunoSEQ multiplex PCR; TCRdb keeps only in-frame clonotypes and omits some of them. This table holds about 38,000 clones, 89% found once. This CDR3 has 14 residues. Germline values: CDR1 LGHNA, CDR2 YSLEER. With V trimmed by 4 bases and J by 6 bases, 4 bases remained unmatched. This clonotype was obtained from an adult with an advanced solid tumor such as melanoma, head and neck, liver or kidney cancer. This sequence joins TRBV4-3 and TRBJ2-2, with 8 positions matching TRBD1. This specimen was CD4+ or CD8+ T cells sorted from blood, taken in a trial of the OX40 agonist ivuxolimab. CDR3 in DNA: TGCGCCAGCAGCCCTGGGACAGGTCCCGGGGAGCTGTTTTTT. This gives the protein CASSPGTGPGELFF.